These T cell receptor beta chains were read from a single sample in a study of control samples from healthy donors and cancer patients. TCRdb's copy holds only in-frame clones and misses some; the assay was immunoSEQ multiplex PCR. This table holds about 110,000 clones, 88% found once. Sample: PBMCs. The source is a woman aged 55-69 years with lung cancer. CDR3s include the opening cysteine and the closing phenylalanine or tryptophan. D genes are given only for firm matches. The listing skips clone size in some rows; elsewhere it reads once, few, many or a size class.

CDR3	DNA	D	size	V	J
CASSLARLPDEQYF	TGTGCCAGCAGCTTGGCCCGACTGCCCGACGAGCAGTACTTC	NA	NA	TRBV5-6	TRBJ2-7
CASSKTATNEKLFF	TGTGCCAGTAGTAAGACAGCAACTAATGAAAAACTGTTTTTT	NA	NA	TRBV19	TRBJ1-4
CASSHLSNDRFGGNTIYF	TGTGCCAGTAGTCACCTTAGTAACGACAGGTTTGGTGGAAACACCATATATTTT	NA	NA	TRBV19	TRBJ1-3
CASSLGVGLQEYNEQFF	TGTGCCAGCAGCTTGGGTGTAGGTCTACAAGAATACAATGAGCAGTTCTTC	NA	once	TRBV5-5	TRBJ2-1
CASTTGNVYGYTF	TGTGCCAGCACGACCGGTAACGTTTATGGCTACACCTTC	NA	NA	TRBV7-2	TRBJ1-2
CASSPGQGVGGYTF	TGTGCCAGCAGTCCGGGACAGGGGGTGGGAGGCTACACCTTC	TRBD1	NA	TRBV6-5	TRBJ1-2
CASKGQETQYF	TGTGCCAGCAAGGGGCAAGAGACCCAGTACTTC	NA	NA	TRBV6-6	TRBJ2-5
CASSLDGSYEQYF	TGTGCCAGCAGTTTAGACGGGAGTTACGAGCAGTACTTC	NA	NA	TRBV6-5	TRBJ2-7
CASSYIAGRESPLHF	TGTGCCAGCAGTTACATCGCAGGGCGTGAGTCACCCCTCCACTTT	NA	NA	TRBV6-5	TRBJ1-6
CASSSPGNTEAFF	TGTGCCAGCAGTTCCCCCGGGAACACTGAAGCTTTCTTT	NA	NA	TRBV6-5	TRBJ1-1
CASSLVGQGNTEAFF	TGTGCCAGCAGCTTGGTAGGACAGGGGAACACTGAAGCTTTCTTT	TRBD1	few	TRBV5-6	TRBJ1-1
CASSTPTGELFF	TGTGCCAGCAGTACACCCACCGGGGAGCTGTTTTTT	NA	few	TRBV28	TRBJ2-2
CASSTSGYQPQHF	TGTGCCAGCAGCACATCAGGGTATCAGCCCCAGCATTTT	NA	few	TRBV13	TRBJ1-5
CASSEYRTDTEAFF	TGTGCCAGCAGTGAATATAGGACAGACACTGAAGCTTTCTTT	NA	NA	TRBV25-1	TRBJ1-1
CASSYSAVLNTEAFF	TGTGCCAGCAGTTACTCGGCAGTCCTTAACACTGAAGCTTTCTTT	NA	once	TRBV6-5	TRBJ1-1
CASNLGGENTIYF	TGTGCCAGCAACCTTGGTGGGGAAAACACCATATATTTT	NA	NA	TRBV6-5	TRBJ1-3